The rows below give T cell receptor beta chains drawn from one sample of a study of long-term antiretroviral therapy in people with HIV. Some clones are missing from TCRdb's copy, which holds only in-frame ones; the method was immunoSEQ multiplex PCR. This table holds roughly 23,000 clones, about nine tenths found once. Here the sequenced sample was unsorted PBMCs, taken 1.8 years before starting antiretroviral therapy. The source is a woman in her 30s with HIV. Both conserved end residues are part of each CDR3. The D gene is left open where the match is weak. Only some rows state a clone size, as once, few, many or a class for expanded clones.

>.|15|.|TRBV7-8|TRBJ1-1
CASSPRHGTNTEAFF
TGTGCCAGCAGCCCACGACACGGAACGAACACTGAAGCTTTCTTT
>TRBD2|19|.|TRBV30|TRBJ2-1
CAWSAFTGTSGGARNEQFF
TGTGCCTGGAGTGCGTTTACCGGGACTAGCGGGGGGGCTCGGAATGAGCAGTTCTTC
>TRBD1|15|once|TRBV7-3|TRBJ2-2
CASSPGQGAYGELFF
TGTGCCAGCAGCCCGGGACAGGGGGCATATGGGGAGCTGTTTTTT
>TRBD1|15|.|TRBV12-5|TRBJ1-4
CASGSGTGSGEKLFF
TGTGCTAGTGGTTCCGGGACAGGCTCAGGAGAAAAACTGTTTTTT
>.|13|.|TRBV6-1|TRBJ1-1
CASSRWANTEAFF
TGTGCCAGCAGTCGATGGGCGAACACTGAAGCTTTCTTT
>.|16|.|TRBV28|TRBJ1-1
CASSSLGQGGFTEAFF
TGTGCCAGCAGTTCCCTCGGGCAGGGAGGGTTCACTGAAGCTTTCTTT
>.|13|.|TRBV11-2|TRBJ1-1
CASSLGLNTEAFF
TGTGCCAGCAGCTTAGGACTGAACACTGAAGCTTTCTTT
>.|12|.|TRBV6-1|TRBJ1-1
CASSEEGSKAFF
TGTGCCAGCAGTGAAGAGGGGAGCAAGGCTTTCTTT
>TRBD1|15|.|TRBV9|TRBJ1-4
CASSAETRQGGKLFF
TGTGCCAGCAGCGCTGAAACCAGACAGGGAGGAAAACTGTTTTTT
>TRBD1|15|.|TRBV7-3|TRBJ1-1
CASSRGQGGGTEAFF
TGTGCCAGCAGCCGCGGACAGGGAGGAGGAACTGAAGCTTTCTTT
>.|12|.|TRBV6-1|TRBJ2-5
CASKSSRETQYF
TGTGCCAGCAAAAGTTCGCGAGAGACCCAGTACTTC
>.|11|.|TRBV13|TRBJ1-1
CASSQRTEAFF
TGTGCCAGCAGCCAAAGGACAGAAGCTTTCTTT
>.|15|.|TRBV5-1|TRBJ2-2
CASSYWTDRTGELFF
TGCGCCAGCAGCTACTGGACAGATCGGACCGGGGAGCTGTTTTTT
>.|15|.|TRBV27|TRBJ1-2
CASRAQVTPNYGYTF
TGTGCCAGCAGGGCCCAGGTGACTCCTAACTATGGCTACACCTTC
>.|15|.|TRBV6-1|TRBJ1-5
CASTAVIGSNQPQHF
TGTGCCAGCACCGCGGTGATAGGGAGCAATCAGCCCCAGCATTTT
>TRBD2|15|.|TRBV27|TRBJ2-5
CASSVSGTSGETQYF
TGTGCCAGCAGCGTGTCCGGGACTAGCGGGGAGACCCAGTACTTC
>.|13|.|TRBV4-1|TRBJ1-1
CASSQVRGTEAFF
TGCGCCAGCAGCCAAGTTAGGGGCACTGAAGCTTTCTTT
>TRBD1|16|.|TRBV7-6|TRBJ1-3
CASSPRGAADGNTIYF
TGTGCCAGCAGCCCCAGGGGGGCGGCGGACGGAAACACCATATATTTT
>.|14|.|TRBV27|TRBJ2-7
CASRLNHGLYEQYF
TGTGCCAGCAGACTTAATCACGGACTCTACGAGCAGTACTTC
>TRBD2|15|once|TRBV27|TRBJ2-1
CASSLSGTSLYEQFF
TGTGCCAGCAGTTTATCCGGGACTAGTCTTTATGAGCAGTTCTTC
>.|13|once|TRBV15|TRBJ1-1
CATSREGWAEAFF
TGTGCCACCAGCAGAGAAGGGTGGGCTGAAGCTTTCTTT
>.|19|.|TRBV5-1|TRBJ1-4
CASSFPPGGTQRVSEKLFF
TGCGCCAGCAGCTTCCCTCCCGGCGGAACCCAGAGGGTGAGTGAAAAACTGTTTTTT
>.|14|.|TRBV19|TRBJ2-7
CASSRDSGSYEQYF
TGTGCCAGTAGCAGAGACAGCGGATCCTACGAGCAGTACTTC
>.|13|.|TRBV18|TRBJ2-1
CASSSRQGDEQFF
TGTGCCAGCTCATCCCGGCAGGGAGATGAGCAGTTCTTC
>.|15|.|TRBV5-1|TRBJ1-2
CASSLGARGSYGYTF
TGCGCCAGCAGCTTGGGGGCACGGGGGAGTTATGGCTACACCTTC
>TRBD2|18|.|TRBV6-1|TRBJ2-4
CASSEARGLAGGRGIQYF
TGTGCCAGCAGTGAAGCGCGGGGACTAGCGGGGGGCCGGGGCATTCAGTACTTC
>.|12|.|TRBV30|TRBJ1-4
CAWSGYDEKLFF
TGTGCCTGGTCAGGGTATGATGAAAAACTGTTTTTT
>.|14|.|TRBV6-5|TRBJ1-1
CASSPDTIPSEAFF
TGTGCCAGCAGTCCCGACACCATCCCCTCCGAAGCTTTCTTT
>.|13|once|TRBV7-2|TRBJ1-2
CASSFGGSYGYTF
TGTGCCAGCAGCTTCGGCGGAAGCTATGGCTACACCTTC
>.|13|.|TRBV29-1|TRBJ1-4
CSVREQVNEKLFF
TGCAGCGTGAGGGAACAGGTTAATGAAAAACTGTTTTTT
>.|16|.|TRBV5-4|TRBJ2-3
CASSLAGESYTDTQYF
TGTGCCAGCAGCTTGGCGGGGGAGTCCTACACAGATACGCAGTATTTT
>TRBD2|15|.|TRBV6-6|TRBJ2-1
CASSLGLARYNEQFF
TGTGCCAGCAGCCTGGGACTAGCAAGATACAATGAGCAGTTCTTC
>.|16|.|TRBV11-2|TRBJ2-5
CASSLAAVPPQETQYF
TGTGCCAGCAGCTTAGCGGCAGTACCGCCCCAAGAGACCCAGTACTTC
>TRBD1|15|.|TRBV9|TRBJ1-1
CASSTEQGKNTEAFF
TGTGCCAGCAGCACAGAACAGGGGAAGAACACTGAAGCTTTCTTT
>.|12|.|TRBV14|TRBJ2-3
CASSQVPSWTEF
TGTGCCAGCAGCCAAGTCCCAAGTTGGACGGAATTT
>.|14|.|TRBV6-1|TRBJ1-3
CASSELYSGNTIYF
TGTGCCAGCAGTGAACTGTACTCTGGAAACACCATATATTTT
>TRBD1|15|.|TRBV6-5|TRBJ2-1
CASRNFPGQQNEQFF
TGTGCCAGCAGGAACTTCCCGGGACAGCAGAATGAGCAGTTCTTC
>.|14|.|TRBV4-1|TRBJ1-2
CASSQERGDYGYTF
TGCGCCAGCAGCCAAGAGAGAGGGGACTATGGCTACACCTTC
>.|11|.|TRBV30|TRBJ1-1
CAWSARREAFF
TGTGCCTGGAGTGCGCGCCGTGAAGCTTTCTTT
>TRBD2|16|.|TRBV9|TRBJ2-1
CASSVVGGGAYNEQFF
TGTGCCAGCAGCGTAGTTGGCGGGGGGGCTTACAATGAGCAGTTCTTC
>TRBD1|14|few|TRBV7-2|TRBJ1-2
CASSTRTGGHGYTF
TGTGCCAGCAGCACACGGACAGGGGGCCATGGCTACACCTTC
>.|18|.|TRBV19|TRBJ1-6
CASSPHIYKRTANSPLHF
TGTGCCAGTAGCCCACACATCTACAAAAGGACAGCAAATTCACCCCTCCACTTT
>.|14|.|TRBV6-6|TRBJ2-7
CASSFPGQAYEQYF
TGTGCCAGCAGTTTCCCGGGACAAGCCTACGAGCAGTACTTC
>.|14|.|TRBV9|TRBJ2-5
CASAQGRGKETQYF
TGTGCCAGCGCCCAGGGACGCGGAAAAGAGACCCAGTACTTC
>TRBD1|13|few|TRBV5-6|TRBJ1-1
CASSHRDRVEAFF
TGTGCCAGCAGCCACCGGGACAGGGTGGAAGCTTTCTTT
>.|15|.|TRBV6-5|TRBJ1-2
CASSSSPGAAYGYTF
TGTGCCAGCAGTTCCTCCCCGGGGGCCGCCTATGGCTACACCTTC
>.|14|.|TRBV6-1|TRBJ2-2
CASKTGSNTGELFF
TGTGCCAGCAAGACCGGATCGAACACCGGGGAGCTGTTTTTT
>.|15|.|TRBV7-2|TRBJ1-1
CASSLEGVSNTEAFF
TGTGCCAGCAGCTTAGAAGGGGTTTCGAACACTGAAGCTTTCTTT
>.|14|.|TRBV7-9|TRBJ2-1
CASSLGTVYNEQFF
TGTGCCAGCAGCTTAGGGACGGTTTACAATGAGCAGTTCTTC
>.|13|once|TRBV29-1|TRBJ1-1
CSVEGTPNTEAFF
TGCAGCGTTGAAGGCACACCGAACACTGAAGCTTTCTTT
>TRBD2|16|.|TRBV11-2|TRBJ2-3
CASSWMSGGFTDTQYF
TGTGCCAGCAGCTGGATGAGCGGGGGGTTTACAGATACGCAGTATTTT
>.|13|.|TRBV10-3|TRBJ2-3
CAIHHDPGDTQYF
TGTGCCATCCACCACGACCCAGGAGATACGCAGTATTTT
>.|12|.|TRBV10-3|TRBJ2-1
CAISGGINEQFF
TGTGCCATCTCTGGGGGAATCAATGAGCAGTTCTTC
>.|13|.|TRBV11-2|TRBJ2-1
CASSFSNGYEQFF
TGTGCCAGCAGCTTTTCCAACGGTTATGAGCAGTTCTTC
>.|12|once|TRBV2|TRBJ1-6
CASDAANSPLHF
TGTGCCAGCGACGCGGCCAATTCACCCCTCCACTTT
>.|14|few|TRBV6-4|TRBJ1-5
CASSSNRNDQPQHF
TGTGCCAGCAGTAGTAACAGGAATGATCAGCCCCAGCATTTT
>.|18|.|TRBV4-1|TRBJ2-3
CASSQVFSGLTFLDTQYF
TGCGCCAGCAGCCAAGTATTTTCAGGACTGACTTTTTTAGATACGCAGTATTTT
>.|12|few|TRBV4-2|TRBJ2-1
CASSQQNNEQFF
TGTGCCAGCAGCCAGCAGAACAATGAGCAGTTCTTC
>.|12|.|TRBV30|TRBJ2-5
CAWSLGRETQYF
TGTGCCTGGTCACTTGGAAGGGAGACCCAGTACTTC